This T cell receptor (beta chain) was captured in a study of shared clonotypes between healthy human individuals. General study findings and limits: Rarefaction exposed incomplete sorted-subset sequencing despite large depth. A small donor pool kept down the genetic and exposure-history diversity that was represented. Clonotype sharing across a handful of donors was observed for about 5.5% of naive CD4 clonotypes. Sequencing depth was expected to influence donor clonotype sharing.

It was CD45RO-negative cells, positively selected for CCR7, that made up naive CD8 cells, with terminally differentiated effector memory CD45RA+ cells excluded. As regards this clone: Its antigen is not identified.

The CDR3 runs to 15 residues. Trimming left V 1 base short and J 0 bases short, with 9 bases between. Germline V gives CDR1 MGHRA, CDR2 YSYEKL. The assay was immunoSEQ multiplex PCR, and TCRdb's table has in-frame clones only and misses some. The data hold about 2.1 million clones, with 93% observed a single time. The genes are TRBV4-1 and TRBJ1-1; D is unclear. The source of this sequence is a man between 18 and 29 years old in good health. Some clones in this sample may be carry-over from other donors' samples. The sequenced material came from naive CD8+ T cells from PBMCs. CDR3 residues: CASSQATNMNTEAFF. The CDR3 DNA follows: TGCGCCAGCAGCCAAGCTACAAACATGAACACTGAAGCTTTCTTT.